A few counts support the clone carrying this TCR beta chain. Antigen unknown. The entry originates in a study of post-analysis software for immune sequencing data. Study-wide findings and caveats: The five TRBV segments detected at higher frequency in patients than in controls included TRBV5-6, TRBV5-1 and TRBV20-1.

From germline, CDR1 is DFQATT and CDR2 SNEGSKA (reference sequence). The CDR3 is made up of 14 amino acids. With 6 bases removed from V and 2 bases from J, the gap between germline ends came to 11 bases. Carried by the TCR beta cDNA libraries were unique molecular identifiers. Using its own MiXCR run on the PCR reads, TCRdb lists one record per CDR3 protein. Of some 450,000 distinct CDR3 sequences listed, around 40% are singletons. Material for sequencing was blood. The J gene is TRBJ2-6, the V gene TRBV20-1; D is perhaps TRBD1 (5 bases). The clonotype was recovered from a girl aged 10 to 17 with multiple sclerosis. CDR3: CSAKGRAGANVLTF. Written as DNA, the CDR3 is TGCAGTGCCAAGGGCAGGGCTGGGGCCAACGTCCTGACTTTC.